The clone carrying this TCR beta chain was recorded a few times. Controls came from buffy coats of healthy blood donors. TCRdb's copy holds only in-frame clones and misses some; the assay was immunoSEQ multiplex PCR. In the table there are about 23,000 clones, over 60% of which are singletons. The record originates from a study of STAT5B mutations in CD4+ large granular lymphocyte leukemia. This receptor was identified in a human donor in good health. Sequencing input: CD4+ T cells from blood buffy coats.

This CDR3 is CASRLHGANVLTF. The CDR3 DNA reads TGTGCCAGCAGGCTGCATGGGGCCAACGTCCTGACTTTC. This rearrangement joins TRBV5-5 to TRBJ2-6; D remains unclear. CDR1 SGHKS and CDR2 YYEKEE come from the germline V gene (reference sequence). This CDR3 contains 13 residues. The V end was cut by 5 bases, the J end by 3 bases, with 6 bases between.